A single sample gave rise to the 22 T cell receptor beta chains below, sequenced in a study of control samples from healthy donors and cancer patients. Libraries were prepared by immunoSEQ multiplex PCR; TCRdb keeps only in-frame clonotypes and omits some of them. This table holds about 120,000 clones, approximately 89% found once. Source material: blood. Receptor source: a woman aged 18-29 years in good health.

This clone appeared a few times. This chain connects TRBV12-3 or TRBV12-4 to TRBJ2-2; D is ambiguous. The CDR3 spans 13 residues. Trimming left V 1 base short and J 7 bases short, with 7 bases between. For the CDR3, the DNA is TGTGCCAGCAGTTTAGTAAAGGGCGGGGAGCTGTTTTTT. Its protein is CASSLVKGGELFF.

The rearrangement uses TRBV7-2 and TRBJ2-7; 12 bases are a match to TRBD2. Germline V gene data show CDR1 as SGHTA and CDR2 as FQGNSA. The CDR3 extends over 15 amino acids. The V and J ends lost 3 bases and 4 bases, in that order; junction bases with no gene match: 4. Written as DNA, the CDR3 is TGTGCCAGCAGCTTCAGCCTAGCGGGAGGGTACGAGCAGTACTTC. Amino acid sequence: CASSFSLAGGYEQYF.

The J gene is TRBJ1-4, the V gene TRBV19; 11 nucleotides line up with TRBD1. The CDR3 sequence is 16 residues long. Germline V gives CDR1 LNHDA, CDR2 SQIVND (reference sequence). Trimming took 9 bases from V and 7 from J; bases not matched to a gene: 13. CDR3 amino acids: CASRRGDRGKGEKLFF. CDR3 in DNA: TGTGCCAGCAGGAGAGGGGACAGGGGGAAAGGTGAAAAACTGTTTTTT.

The J gene is TRBJ2-3, the V gene TRBV30; 9 bases match TRBD2. Unmatched junction bases numbered 14, after V lost 5 bases and J lost 5 bases. Germline-derived CDR1 and CDR2 are GTSNPN and SVGIG (reference sequence). The CDR3 sequence is 16 residues long. The CDR3 region has the DNA TGTGCCTGGGGTACGCGGGGTAGCGGGGGTGTAGATACGCAGTATTTT. As protein: CAWGTRGSGGVDTQYF. The complete variable domain, with remaining parts taken from reference TRBV30 and TRBJ2-3, reads SQTIHQWPATLVQPVGSPLSLECTVEGTSNPNLYWYRQAAGRGLQLLFYSVGIGQISSEVPQNLSASRPQDRQFILSSKKLLLSDSGFYLCAWGTRGSGGVDTQYFGPGTRLTVL.

J is TRBJ1-1 and V is TRBV9, with 7 bases fitting TRBD1. Germline V gives CDR1 SGDLS, CDR2 YYNGEE. Germline trimming cut 4 bases from V and 4 bases from J; bases unmatched to any gene: 4. The CDR3 loop spans 13 amino acids. The CDR3 spells CASSQTGPTEAFF. The CDR3 nucleotides read TGTGCCAGCAGCCAGACAGGGCCCACTGAAGCTTTCTTT.

J is TRBJ2-3 and V is TRBV9; maybe TRBD1 (5 bases). This CDR3 has 17 amino acids. The ends were cut back, 3 bases at V and 3 bases at J, with 20 bases in the middle. Germline-derived CDR1 and CDR2 are SGDLS and YYNGEE. This chain's CDR3 is CASSEDQGIYGTDTQYF. Here the CDR3 DNA reads TGTGCCAGCAGCGAGGACCAGGGTATTTATGGGACAGATACGCAGTATTTT.

The V and J genes are TRBV6-1 and TRBJ2-7; TRBD1 matches 9 bases. With 2 bases clipped from V and 6 bases from J, the junction kept 14 bases outside the gene matches. This CDR3 is built from 17 residues. Germline lookup yields CDR1 MNHNS and CDR2 SASEGT. In nucleotides, the CDR3 is TGTGCCAGCAGTGAAAGGATTGGGGACAGGGCTAGGGGCGAGCAGTACTTC. Its translation is CASSERIGDRARGEQYF.

The chain joins TRBV3-1 (or the pseudogene TRBV3-2) to TRBJ1-1, with 7 bases aligning to TRBD1. CDR1 and CDR2 (germline): LGHDT, YNNKEL (reference sequence). CDR3 length: 15 residues. V gave up 2 bases and J gave up 9 bases; unmatched junction bases: 12. In nucleotides, the CDR3 is TGTGCCAGCAGCCAATCGGACAGGCGAGTAACCCAAGCTTTCTTT. This sequence encodes CASSQSDRRVTQAFF.

This clone ranks as medium-sized. This chain joins TRBV27 and TRBJ1-4; D may be TRBD1 (5 bases). Per the germline V gene, CDR1 is MNHEY and CDR2 is SMNVEV (reference sequence). The CDR3 runs 14 residues. The V gene lost 6 bases and the J gene lost 4 bases, with 12 bases spanning the gap. In DNA form, the CDR3 reads TGTGCCAGCAGGACCCGGGGGATTAATGAAAAACTGTTTTTT. Translation: CASRTRGINEKLFF.

J is TRBJ2-7 and V is TRBV11-2; D is perhaps TRBD1 or TRBD2 (6 bases each). The CDR3 extends over 16 amino acids. V was clipped by 7 bases and J by 3 bases, with 22 bases between them. Germline V gene lookup returns CDR1 SGHAT and CDR2 FQNNGV. CDR3 nucleotides: TGTGCCAGCAACTCACCGGACAGCTCGACTAGCTACGAGCAGTACTTC. This translates into CASNSPDSSTSYEQYF.

This clone was recorded once. The chain has TRBV21-1 and TRBJ2-2; the D call in the table, TRBD1, was not verified against the DNA. TRBV21-1 is a listed pseudogene. The CDR3 sequence is 15 residues long. For the CDR3, the DNA is TGTGCCAGCAGCAAAGGAGCAGGGTGGGACGGGGAGCTGTTTTTT. It specifies CASSKGAGWDGELFF.

J is TRBJ1-5 and V is TRBV7-2; unclear D gene. With 3 bases removed from V and 3 bases from J, the gap between germline ends came to 6 bases. The germline gives CDR1 SGHTA, CDR2 FQGNSA. The CDR3 covers 13 residues. CDR3 DNA sequence: TGTGCCAGCAGCTTGGACCTCAATCAGCCCCAGCATTTT. Translation: CASSLDLNQPQHF.

The CDR3 bases are TGCGCCAGCAGCCAAGACCAGGGTTCCTACGAGCAGTACTTC. Its translation is CASSQDQGSYEQYF. The rearrangement links TRBV4-3 to TRBJ2-7; a weak D match, TRBD1 (5 bases). Germline CDR1 and CDR2: LGHNA and YSLEER. The CDR3 sequence is 14 residues long. V lost 0 bases and J 1 base, leaving 7 bases between the germline ends.

V and J are TRBV28 and TRBJ1-1; D is ambiguous. The CDR3 is 15 residues long. V shed 4 bases and J shed 1 base, with 13 bases lying between them. Germline V gives CDR1 MDHEN, CDR2 SYDVKM. This chain's CDR3 is CASSSPRGPNTEAFF. The CDR3 nucleotides read TGTGCCAGCAGTTCACCTCGCGGACCGAACACTGAAGCTTTCTTT.

This clone was found once. J is TRBJ2-7 and V is TRBV27; 9 bases agree with TRBD2. Germline V lookup: CDR1 MNHEY, CDR2 SMNVEV (reference sequence). V was clipped by 6 bases and J by 3 bases; unmatched bases: 9. The CDR3 totals 15 residues. CDR3 DNA: TGTGCCAGCAGGCCCCTAGCGGGACGTCTCTACGAGCAGTACTTC. Translating gives CASRPLAGRLYEQYF.

J is TRBJ2-6 and V is TRBV10-1; no clear D. The germline CDR1 and CDR2 sequences are WNHNN and SYGVQD (reference sequence). Between the trimmed V and J ends, which lost 9 bases and 1 base, there was a span of 22 bases. CDR3 length: 18 amino acids. This chain's CDR3 is CASMIPGGIGSGANVLTF. Here the CDR3 DNA reads TGCGCCAGTATGATCCCGGGTGGTATCGGGTCTGGGGCCAACGTCCTGACTTTC.

This chain uses TRBV28 with TRBJ1-1, with 10 nucleotides matching TRBD1. Trimming cost V 7 bases and J 4 bases; bases outside gene matches: 3. Per germline, CDR1 MDHEN and CDR2 SYDVKM. The CDR3 length is 13 residues. This chain's CDR3 is CASTGQGRTEAFF. The CDR3 DNA is TGTGCCAGCACGGGACAGGGGCGCACTGAAGCTTTCTTT.

The chain joins TRBV10-3 to TRBJ2-7; maybe TRBD2 (7 bases). The germline V gene has CDR1 ENHRY and CDR2 SYGVKD. CDR3 size: 14 residues. The V gene lost 10 bases and the J gene lost 1 base, with 17 bases spanning the gap. The CDR3 bases are TGTGCCACGGGCCGCGGGGGCCGATCCTACGAGCAGTACTTC. This encodes CATGRGGRSYEQYF.

CDR3 bases: TGTGCCAGCAGTTACTCGTTCGGGACTAGCAATGAGCAGTTCTTC. Protein sequence: CASSYSFGTSNEQFF. The rearrangement uses TRBV6-6 and TRBJ2-1; 8 bases agree with TRBD2. With 0 bases clipped from V and 6 bases from J, the junction kept 4 bases outside the gene matches. CDR3 length: 15 amino acids. The germline gives CDR1 MNHNY, CDR2 SVGAGI (reference sequence).

V usage is TRBV3-1 (or the pseudogene TRBV3-2) and J usage is TRBJ1-5; D is ambiguous. The length of the CDR3 is 13 residues. Germline CDR1 reads LGHDT; CDR2 reads YNNKEL (reference sequence). V lost 4 bases and J 4 bases, leaving 8 bases between the germline ends. The CDR3 loop is CASSPKWNQPQHF. Here the CDR3 DNA reads TGTGCCAGCAGCCCAAAATGGAATCAGCCCCAGCATTTT.

The rearrangement links TRBV6-1 to TRBJ1-1; D perhaps matches TRBD1 (5 bases). The CDR3 covers 14 residues. The V and J ends lost 3 bases and 5 bases respectively, with 13 bases between them. In germline, CDR1 is MNHNS, CDR2 SASEGT. The CDR3 nucleotides are TGTGCCAGCAGTGACAGGGTGGCGGGGACTGAAGCTTTCTTT. It is translated as CASSDRVAGTEAFF.

This rearrangement joins TRBV4-3 to TRBJ1-1; weak D call: TRBD1 (5 bases). The CDR3 length is 16 residues. V was pared by 0 bases and J by 0 bases, with 11 bases between. Per the germline V gene, CDR1 is LGHNA and CDR2 is YSLEER. This CDR3 is CASSQDHRGLNTEAFF. CDR3 in DNA: TGCGCCAGCAGCCAAGATCATCGGGGACTGAACACTGAAGCTTTCTTT.